The 17 T cell receptor beta chains below come from one sample, sequenced in a study of T cells in Graves' hyperthyroidism and ophthalmopathy. Amplified TCR beta CDR3 regions derived from RNA transcripts. TCR CDR3 underwent first-round RT-PCR with the HTBI primer set. TCRdb called the multiplex PCR reads again in MiXCR, with one record for every CDR3 protein. The table has roughly 530,000 distinct CDR3 sequences, roughly a sixth seen once; the top ten hold roughly 18%. The sample consisted of blood. These receptors were taken from a woman aged 18-29 years with Graves' ophthalmopathy.

CDR3 in amino acids: CASSQGGGPLTDTQYF. Written as DNA, the CDR3 is TGTGCCAGCAGCCAAGGAGGGGGGCCTCTCACAGATACGCAGTATTTT. The chain links TRBV4-2 to TRBJ2-3, with D perhaps assigned TRBD1 or TRBD2 (6 bases each). The V and J ends lost 1 base and 2 bases respectively, with 13 bases between them. Germline CDR1 reads LGHNA; CDR2 reads YNFKEQ. This CDR3 comprises 16 residues.

This clonotype has ten or more counts. V usage is TRBV30 and J usage is TRBJ1-1; D is unresolved. This CDR3 spans 14 amino acids. In germline, CDR1 is GTSNPN, CDR2 SVGIG (reference sequence). Trimming cost V 4 bases and J 3 bases, with 15 bases left between them. CDR3 nucleotide sequence: TGTGCCTGGAAACCCTCTCCGTCGGACACTGAAGCTTTCTTT. Translating it yields CAWKPSPSDTEAFF.

This chain links TRBV19 with TRBJ1-1; D gene unclear. Trimming left V 2 bases short and J 1 base short, with 5 bases between. Germline CDR1 LNHDA, CDR2 SQIVND (reference sequence). The CDR3 extends over 13 amino acids. Here the CDR3 reads CASSILRNTEAFF. The CDR3 DNA reads TGTGCCAGTAGTATACTTAGGAACACTGAAGCTTTCTTT.

Note on this clonotype: Given a much more abundant clone one base away, this may be a read error. The V call is TRBV7-2, the J call TRBJ2-1; 14 bases map to TRBD2. Germline assignment: CDR1 SGHTA and CDR2 FQGNSA. The CDR3 is made up of 18 amino acids. The ends lost 5 bases at V and 8 bases at J; junction bases unmatched: 14. CDR3 sequence (DNA): TGTGCCAGCAGCCTTCTACCCCGACTAGCGGGAGGGCTCTATGAGCAGTTCTTC. Translating gives CASSLLPRLAGGLYEQFF.

The V gene is TRBV4-2, the J gene TRBJ2-2, with D hard to call. Germline-derived CDR1 and CDR2 are LGHNA and YNFKEQ. V shed 6 bases and J shed 0 bases, with 23 bases lying between them. This CDR3 is 19 amino acids long. This chain's CDR3 is CASRPDPFGLFANTGELFF. CDR3 nucleotides: TGTGCCAGCAGGCCCGACCCGTTTGGGCTTTTCGCGAACACCGGGGAGCTGTTTTTT.

This CDR3 reads CATGTGNTEAFF. The CDR3 DNA follows: TGCGCCACCGGGACAGGGAACACTGAAGCTTTCTTT. V gene TRBV5-1 combines with J gene TRBJ1-1, with 8 bases that match TRBD1. Germline values: CDR1 SGHRS, CDR2 YFSETQ. J lost 1 base, V lost 9 bases, and 2 bases had no gene match. The length of the CDR3 is 12 residues. The full variable domain, in which reference TRBV5-1 and TRBJ1-1 provide the parts outside the CDR3, is KAGVTQTPRYLIKTRGQQVTLSCSPISGHRSVSWYQQTPGQGLQFLFEYFSETQRNKGNFPGRFSGRQFSNSRSEMNVSTLELGDSALYLCATGTGNTEAFFGQGTRLTVV.

The V and J genes are TRBV19 and TRBJ2-5; possibly TRBD2 for D (5 bases). Trimming stripped 5 bases from V and 3 bases from J, with 10 bases between. CDR3 length: 13 amino acids. The germline CDR1 and CDR2 sequences are LNHDA and SQIVND (reference sequence). In nucleotides, the CDR3 is TGTGCCAGTAGTTCTCGGGGTGAAGAGACCCAGTACTTC. It encodes CASSSRGEETQYF.

This clonotype was detected ten times or more. The chain joins TRBV2 to TRBJ1-2; weak D call: TRBD1 (6 bases). Germline CDR1 and CDR2: SNHLY and FYNNEI. The CDR3 sequence is 15 residues long. V lost 5 bases and J 7 bases, leaving 20 bases between the germline ends. The CDR3 sequence is CASSYPTGGLSGYTF. The CDR3 bases are TGTGCCAGCAGTTACCCGACAGGAGGGCTTTCTGGCTACACCTTC.

This clonotype was recorded many times. The chain couples TRBV2 to TRBJ2-2, with TRBD2 as a possible D gene (5 bases). Trimming took 8 bases from V and 5 from J, leaving 15 bases between them. This CDR3 is built from 14 residues. The germline V gene encodes CDR1 SNHLY and CDR2 FYNNEI. CDR3 loop: CASLGHSGTGELFF. CDR3 in DNA: TGTGCCAGCCTAGGCCACTCGGGGACCGGGGAGCTGTTTTTT.

Only a few counts were recorded for this clonotype. The V call is TRBV6-1, the J call TRBJ1-1; possible D gene TRBD1, 5 bases. The CDR3 covers 14 residues. Looked up from germline, CDR1 is MNHNS and CDR2 is SASEGT. The V end was cut by 4 bases, the J end by 4 bases, with 13 bases between. As DNA, the CDR3 is TGTGCCAGCAGTGTTACGGGGGAGGCCACTGAAGCTTTCTTT. Residues: CASSVTGEATEAFF.

This clonotype was recorded many times. The V gene is TRBV2, the J gene TRBJ2-1; D is ambiguous. Trimming pared 8 bases from V and 7 bases from J, leaving 9 bases between. The CDR3 is 11 amino acids. Germline V gene sequence: CDR1 SNHLY, CDR2 FYNNEI. CDR3: CASRLGNEQFF. DNA of the CDR3: TGTGCCAGCCGCCTAGGAAATGAGCAGTTCTTC.

This clonotype showed up many times. The chain uses TRBV5-1 and TRBJ2-1; 8 nucleotides agree with TRBD1. The ends lost 3 bases at V and 8 bases at J; junction bases unmatched: 7. CDR3 length: 14 residues. Germline V gene sequence: CDR1 SGHRS, CDR2 YFSETQ. CDR3 coding DNA: TGCGCCAGCAGCTCGAGGACAGGGCGGTATGAGCAGTTCTTC. It specifies CASSSRTGRYEQFF. Full variable domain (missing parts from reference TRBV5-1 and TRBJ2-1): KAGVTQTPRYLIKTRGQQVTLSCSPISGHRSVSWYQQTPGQGLQFLFEYFSETQRNKGNFPGRFSGRQFSNSRSEMNVSTLELGDSALYLCASSSRTGRYEQFFGPGTRLTVL.

This clonotype was recorded a few times. The chain has TRBV2 and TRBJ2-3, with D perhaps matching TRBD2 (5 bases). The germline gives CDR1 SNHLY, CDR2 FYNNEI. V was trimmed by 8 bases and J by 3 bases, leaving 12 bases between them. CDR3 length equals 13 residues. As DNA, the CDR3 is TGTGCCAGCGGAAAGGACTCGACAGATACGCAGTATTTT. Protein sequence: CASGKDSTDTQYF.

The V gene is TRBV5-1, the J gene TRBJ2-5, with D uncertain. The ends were cut back, 0 bases at V and 0 bases at J, with 9 bases in the middle. The CDR3 is 15 residues long. In germline, CDR1 is SGHRS, CDR2 YFSETQ. The CDR3 DNA reads as TGCGCCAGCAGCTTGGGGGCCCCGTACCAAGAGACCCAGTACTTC. The encoded protein is CASSLGAPYQETQYF.

At least ten counts were recorded for this clonotype. The chain has TRBV6-2 or TRBV6-3 and TRBJ2-3; the match to TRBD2 covers 11 bases. The CDR3 contains 19 residues. Germline V gene lookup returns CDR1 MNHEY and CDR2 SVGEGT. The V and J ends lost 2 bases and 5 bases, in that order; junction bases with no gene match: 15. CDR3: CASSYPQVLAGDSGDTQYF. The CDR3 DNA sequence: TGTGCCAGCAGTTACCCCCAGGTACTAGCGGGAGATAGCGGAGATACGCAGTATTTT.

In its sample, this clonotype was seen many times. The chain links TRBV5-1 to TRBJ1-2, with TRBD1 matching over 9 bases. The V and J ends lost 4 bases and 1 base, in that order; junction bases with no gene match: 2. The CDR3 has 14 residues. Germline V gives CDR1 SGHRS, CDR2 YFSETQ. The CDR3 DNA is TGCGCCAGCAGCGCGGGACAGGGTAACTATGGCTACACCTTC. Translated: CASSAGQGNYGYTF.

This clonotype has ten or more counts. The rearrangement links TRBV6-2 or TRBV6-3 to TRBJ1-5; D unresolved. The germline gives CDR1 MNHEY, CDR2 SVGEGT. Trimming left V 11 bases short and J 6 bases short, with 11 bases between. CDR3 length: 11 residues. CDR3 nucleotide sequence: TGTGCCTCTACCGACGGTCAGCCCCAGCATTTT. This encodes CASTDGQPQHF.